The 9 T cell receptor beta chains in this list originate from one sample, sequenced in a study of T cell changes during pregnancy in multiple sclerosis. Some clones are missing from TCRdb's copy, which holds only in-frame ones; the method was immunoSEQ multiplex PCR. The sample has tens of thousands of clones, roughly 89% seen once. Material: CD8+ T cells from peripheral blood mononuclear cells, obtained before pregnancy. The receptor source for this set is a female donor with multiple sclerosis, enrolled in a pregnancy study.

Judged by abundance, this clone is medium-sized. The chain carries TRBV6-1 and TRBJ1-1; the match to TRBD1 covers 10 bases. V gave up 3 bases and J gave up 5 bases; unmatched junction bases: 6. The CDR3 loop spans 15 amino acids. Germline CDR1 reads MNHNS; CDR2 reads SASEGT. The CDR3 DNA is TGTGCCAGCAGTGATGGGACAGGGGATGTGACTGAAGCTTTCTTT. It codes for CASSDGTGDVTEAFF.

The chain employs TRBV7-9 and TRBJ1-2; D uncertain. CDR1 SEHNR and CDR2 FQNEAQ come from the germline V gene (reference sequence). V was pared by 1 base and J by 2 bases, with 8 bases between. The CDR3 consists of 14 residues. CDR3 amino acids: CASSLDLENYGYTF. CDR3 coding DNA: TGTGCCAGCAGCTTAGATTTAGAAAACTATGGCTACACCTTC. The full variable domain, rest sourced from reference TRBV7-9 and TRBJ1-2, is DTGVSQNPRHKITKRGQNVTFRCDPISEHNRLYWYRQTLGQGPEFLTYFQNEAQLEKSRLLSDRFSAERPKGSFSTLEIQRTEQGDSAMYLCASSLDLENYGYTFGSGTRLTVV.

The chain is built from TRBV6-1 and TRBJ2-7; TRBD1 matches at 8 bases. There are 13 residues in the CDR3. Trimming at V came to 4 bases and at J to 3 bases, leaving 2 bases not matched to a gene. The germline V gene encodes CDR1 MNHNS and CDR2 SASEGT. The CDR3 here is CASSGTGIYEQYF. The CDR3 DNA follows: TGTGCCAGCAGTGGGACAGGGATCTACGAGCAGTACTTC.

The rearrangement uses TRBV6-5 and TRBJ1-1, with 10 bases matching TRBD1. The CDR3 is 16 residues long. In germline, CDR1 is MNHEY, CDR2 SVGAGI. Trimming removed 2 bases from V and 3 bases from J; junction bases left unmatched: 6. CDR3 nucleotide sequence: TGTGCCAGCAGTTACCCAGGGACAGGGGAGGACACTGAAGCTTTCTTT. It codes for CASSYPGTGEDTEAFF.

This chain's CDR3 is CASSLFEGHYGYTF. The DNA for the CDR3 is TGTGCCAGCAGCCTTTTTGAGGGTCACTATGGCTACACCTTC. The chain links TRBV28 to TRBJ1-2, with D unclear. The CDR3 loop spans 14 amino acids. The germline gives CDR1 MDHEN, CDR2 SYDVKM. The V end was cut by 6 bases, the J end by 3 bases, with 14 bases between.

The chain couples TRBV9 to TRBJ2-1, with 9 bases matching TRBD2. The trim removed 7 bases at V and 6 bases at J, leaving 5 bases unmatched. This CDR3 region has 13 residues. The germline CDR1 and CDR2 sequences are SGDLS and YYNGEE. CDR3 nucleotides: TGTGCCAGCGGGGGCGGGAGGGCCAATGAGCAGTTCTTC. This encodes CASGGGRANEQFF.

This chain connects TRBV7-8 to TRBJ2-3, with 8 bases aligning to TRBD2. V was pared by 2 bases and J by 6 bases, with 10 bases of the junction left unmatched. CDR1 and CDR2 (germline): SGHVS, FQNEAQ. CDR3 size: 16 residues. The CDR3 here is CASSLRAGGEVDTQYF. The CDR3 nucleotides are TGTGCCAGCAGCTTAAGGGCCGGGGGGGAGGTTGATACGCAGTATTTT.

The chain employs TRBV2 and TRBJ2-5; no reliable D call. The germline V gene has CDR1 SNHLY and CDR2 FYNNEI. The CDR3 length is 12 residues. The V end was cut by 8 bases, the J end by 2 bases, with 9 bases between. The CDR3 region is CASLGYQETQYF. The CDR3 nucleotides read TGTGCCAGCTTGGGCTATCAAGAGACCCAGTACTTC.

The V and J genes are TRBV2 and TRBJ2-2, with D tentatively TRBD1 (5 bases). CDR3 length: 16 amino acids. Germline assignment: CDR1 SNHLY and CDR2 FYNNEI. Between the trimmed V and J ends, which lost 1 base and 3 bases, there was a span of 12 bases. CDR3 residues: CASSEVLTVYTGELFF. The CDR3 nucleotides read TGTGCCAGCAGTGAAGTGCTGACAGTTTACACCGGGGAGCTGTTTTTT. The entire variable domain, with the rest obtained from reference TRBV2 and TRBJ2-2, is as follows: EPEVTQTPSHQVTQMGQEVILRCVPISNHLYFYWYRQILGQKVEFLVSFYNNEISEKSEIFDDQFSVERPDGSNFTLKIRSTKLEDSAMYFCASSEVLTVYTGELFFGEGSRLTVL.